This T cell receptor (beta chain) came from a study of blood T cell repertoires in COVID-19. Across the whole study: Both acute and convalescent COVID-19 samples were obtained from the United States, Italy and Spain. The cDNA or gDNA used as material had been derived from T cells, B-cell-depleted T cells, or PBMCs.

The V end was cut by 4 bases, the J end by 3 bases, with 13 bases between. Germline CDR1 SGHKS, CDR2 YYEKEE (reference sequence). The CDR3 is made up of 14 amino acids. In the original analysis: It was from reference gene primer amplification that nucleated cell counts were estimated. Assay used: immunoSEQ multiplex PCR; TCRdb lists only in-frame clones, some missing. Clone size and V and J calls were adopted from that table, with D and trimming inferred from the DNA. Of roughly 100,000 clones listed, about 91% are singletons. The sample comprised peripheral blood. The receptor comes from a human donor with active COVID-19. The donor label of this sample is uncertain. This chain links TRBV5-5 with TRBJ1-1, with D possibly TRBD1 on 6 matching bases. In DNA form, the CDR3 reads TGTGCCAGCAGCCAGTCGTGGGGGCACACTGAAGCTTTCTTT. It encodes CASSQSWGHTEAFF.